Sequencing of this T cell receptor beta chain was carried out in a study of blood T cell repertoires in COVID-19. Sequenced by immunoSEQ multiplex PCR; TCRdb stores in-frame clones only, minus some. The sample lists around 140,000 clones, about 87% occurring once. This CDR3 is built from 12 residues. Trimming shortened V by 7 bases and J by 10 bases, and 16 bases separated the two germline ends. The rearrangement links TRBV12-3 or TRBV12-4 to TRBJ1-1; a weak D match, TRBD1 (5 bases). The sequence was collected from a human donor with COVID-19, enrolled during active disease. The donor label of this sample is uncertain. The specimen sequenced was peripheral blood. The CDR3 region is CASNTAGVRAFF. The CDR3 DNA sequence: TGTGCCAGCAATACCGCGGGGGTGAGAGCTTTCTTT.